These 31 T cell receptor beta chains came from one sample sequenced in a study of identical twins. TCRdb redid the calling of the 5' RACE reads with MiXCR, one entry per CDR3 protein. The sample consists of some 500,000 distinct CDR3 sequences, 9.6% of them appearing once. The data were also submitted as part of a second study, on yellow fever vaccine responses in identical twins.

The sequenced sample was PBMCs. The receptors shown here come from a young woman in good health.

This clonotype has only a few counts. This chain joins TRBV20-1 and TRBJ2-7, with TRBD1 matching 11 bases. Losses at the gene ends were 6 bases for V and 3 bases for J; bases not matched to a gene: 10. Germline assignment: CDR1 DFQATT and CDR2 SNEGSKA (reference sequence). The length of the CDR3 is 15 residues. The chain's CDR3 is CSALPPGTGGYEQYF. The CDR3 DNA reads TGCAGTGCGCTCCCTCCAGGGACAGGGGGCTACGAGCAGTACTTC.

This clonotype was detected ten times or more. The chain is built from TRBV3-1 and TRBJ2-3, with D tentatively TRBD2 (5 bases). The CDR3 totals 13 residues. The V end lost 6 bases, the J end lost 0 bases, and 7 bases lay between the germline ends. CDR1 LGHDT and CDR2 YNNKEL come from the germline V gene (reference sequence). The DNA for the CDR3 is TGTGCCAGCAGGTCGGGAAGCACAGATACGCAGTATTTT. Amino acids: CASRSGSTDTQYF.

The V gene is TRBV5-1, the J gene TRBJ2-1; D gene ambiguous. There are 15 residues in the CDR3. Germline V lookup: CDR1 SGHRS, CDR2 YFSETQ. The ends were cut back, 2 bases at V and 4 bases at J, with 13 bases in the middle. As DNA, the CDR3 is TGCGCCAGCAGCTTCGGGCTCCGGGCGTACAATGAGCAGTTCTTC. Translation: CASSFGLRAYNEQFF.

This clonotype has at least ten counts. The gene calls are TRBV29-1 and TRBJ2-1, with 8 bases fitting TRBD2. CDR3 length: 14 amino acids. Germline V gives CDR1 SQVTM, CDR2 ANQGSEA. Trimming at V came to 5 bases and at J to 5 bases, leaving 8 bases not matched to a gene. The CDR3 reads CSVSAGAYDNEQFF. Here the CDR3 DNA reads TGCAGCGTTTCAGCGGGAGCGTACGACAATGAGCAGTTCTTC.

This clonotype was picked up a small number of times. A read error may be the cause here, since a much bigger clone is one base away. This chain uses TRBV15 with TRBJ2-4; 7 bases are a match to TRBD1. The CDR3 loop spans 17 amino acids. CDR1 and CDR2 (germline): LNHNV, YYDKDF (reference sequence). V gave up 0 bases and J gave up 2 bases; unmatched junction bases: 7. The CDR3 sequence: CATSRDWDSSTKNIQYF. The CDR3 DNA sequence: TGTGCCACCAGCAGAGACTGGGACAGCTCGACCAAAAACATTCAGTACTTC.

This clonotype occurred many times. The rearrangement joins TRBV29-1 to TRBJ1-2, with D unresolved. Trimming pared 4 bases from V and 7 bases from J, leaving 10 bases between. The germline gives CDR1 SQVTM, CDR2 ANQGSEA. The CDR3 contains 11 residues. This CDR3 is CSVVGLSGYTF. The CDR3 nucleotides are TGCAGCGTTGTTGGGCTTTCTGGCTACACCTTC.

The rearrangement joins TRBV9 to TRBJ1-6; D not certain. With 10 bases removed from V and 11 bases from J, the gap between germline ends came to 4 bases. Looked up from germline, CDR1 is SGDLS and CDR2 is YYNGEE. The CDR3 spans 8 residues. CDR3 bases: TGTGCCTACCCACCCCTCCACTTT. It codes for CAYPPLHF.

The chain uses TRBV3-1 and TRBJ2-7, with D perhaps matching TRBD1 (6 bases). Germline loops: CDR1 LGHDT, CDR2 YNNKEL (reference sequence). V was shortened by 0 bases and J by 12 bases, with 18 bases between the two germline ends. This CDR3 contains 14 residues. CDR3 sequence reads: CASSQEGRGTRPYF. In DNA, the CDR3 is TGTGCCAGCAGCCAAGAAGGTAGAGGGACACGGCCGTACTTC.

V is TRBV2 and J is TRBJ2-3, with TRBD2 as a possible D gene (5 bases). Trimming removed 3 bases at V and 2 bases at J, with 12 bases between. Germline CDR1 is SNHLY and CDR2 is FYNNEI. This CDR3 is built from 15 residues. CDR3 loop: CASSDRESHTDTQYF. In DNA form, the CDR3 reads TGTGCCAGCAGTGATAGGGAGTCACACACAGATACGCAGTATTTT.

This clonotype was detected a few times. The chain's CDR3 is CASSLPLAPKKDTQYF. Here the CDR3 DNA reads TGTGCCAGCAGCTTACCGCTAGCGCCTAAGAAGGATACGCAGTATTTT. The gene calls are TRBV7-9 and TRBJ2-3, with D tentatively TRBD2 (6 bases). Trimming cost V 2 bases and J 6 bases, with 18 bases left between them. The germline CDR1 and CDR2 sequences are SEHNR and FQNEAQ (reference sequence). This CDR3 has 16 residues. Full variable domain (outside the CDR3, taken from reference TRBV7-9 and TRBJ2-3): DTGVSQNPRHKITKRGQNVTFRCDPISEHNRLYWYRQTLGQGPEFLTYFQNEAQLEKSRLLSDRFSAERPKGSFSTLEIQRTEQGDSAMYLCASSLPLAPKKDTQYFGPGTRLTVL.

This clonotype was detected many times. The rearrangement joins TRBV6-5 to TRBJ1-2; the D gene is possibly TRBD1 (6 bases). The CDR3 spans 15 residues. Germline-derived CDR1 and CDR2 are MNHEY and SVGAGI. Deletions cut 2 bases from V and 0 bases from J, with 10 bases between. CDR3 coding DNA: TGTGCCAGCAGTTACGGGGGCGCAGCTAACTATGGCTACACCTTC. It translates to CASSYGGAANYGYTF.

This clonotype came up a few times. This sequence joins TRBV12-3 or TRBV12-4 and TRBJ2-7; D gene unclear. V dropped 9 bases and J dropped 3 bases, with 18 bases sitting between them. CDR3 length: 14 residues. CDR3 sequence (DNA): TGTGCCAGTAAGAATAAGGGCGGCAACTACGAGCAGTACTTC. Protein sequence: CASKNKGGNYEQYF.

This sequence joins TRBV7-9 and TRBJ2-1; maybe TRBD1 (6 bases). Trimming shortened V by 5 bases and J by 3 bases, and 8 bases separated the two germline ends. Germline-derived CDR1 and CDR2 are SEHNR and FQNEAQ (reference sequence). This CDR3 is built from 13 residues. CDR3 in amino acids: CASSAGVYNEQFF. DNA of the CDR3: TGTGCCAGCAGCGCAGGGGTCTACAATGAGCAGTTCTTC.

The chain links TRBV7-2 to TRBJ2-3; 10 positions agree with TRBD2. V lost 5 bases to trimming and J lost 5 bases; unmatched junction nucleotides: 7. There are 15 residues in the CDR3. Germline V gene lookup returns CDR1 SGHTA and CDR2 FQGNSA. CDR3 in amino acids: CASSLSGRAGDTQYF. The DNA of the CDR3 is TGTGCCAGCAGCCTAAGCGGGAGGGCCGGAGATACGCAGTATTTT.

This clonotype was recorded at least ten times. The J gene is TRBJ1-1, the V gene TRBV12-3 or TRBV12-4; 7 nucleotides match TRBD1. The CDR3 length is 12 residues. After removal of 6 bases from V and 7 bases from J, the junction contained 5 bases not matched to a gene. The CDR3 reads CASSYRGGEAFF. DNA for the CDR3: TGTGCCAGCAGCTACAGGGGTGGTGAAGCTTTCTTT.

This clonotype was observed many times. The rearrangement links TRBV7-2 to TRBJ2-7; possibly TRBD1 or TRBD2 for D (5 bases each). V was clipped by 4 bases and J by 7 bases, with 8 bases between them. The CDR3 runs to 11 residues. From germline, CDR1 is SGHTA and CDR2 FQGNSA. CDR3 protein: CASSWGWEQYF. The DNA of the CDR3 is TGTGCCAGCAGCTGGGGGTGGGAGCAGTACTTC.

The table lists this clonotype with a few counts. The chain links TRBV29-1 to TRBJ1-2; perhaps TRBD1 as D (5 bases). Germline CDR1 and CDR2: SQVTM and ANQGSEA. Trimming removed 6 bases from V and 11 bases from J, with 13 bases in between. The CDR3 runs 10 residues. The CDR3 bases are TGCAGCGTCGGACACCAGGCGTACACCTTC. Protein product: CSVGHQAYTF. The variable domain in full, completed from reference TRBV29-1 and TRBJ1-2, reads SAVISQKPSRDICQRGTSLTIQCQVDSQVTMMFWYRQQPGQSLTLIATANQGSEATYESGFVIDKFPISRPNLTFSTLTVSNMSPEDSSIYLCSVGHQAYTFGSGTRLTVV.

The V call is TRBV2, the J call TRBJ2-1; D gene unclear. CDR1 SNHLY and CDR2 FYNNEI come from the germline V gene. The V and J ends lost 4 bases and 5 bases respectively, with 9 bases between them. The length of the CDR3 is 13 residues. The DNA for the CDR3 is TGTGCCAGCAGTGGAAAACTGGACAATGAGCAGTTCTTC. This codes for CASSGKLDNEQFF.

Ten or more counts support this clonotype. The chain is built from TRBV5-1 and TRBJ1-2, with TRBD1 matching over 7 bases. Looked up from germline, CDR1 is SGHRS and CDR2 is YFSETQ. The V and J ends lost 7 bases and 4 bases, in that order; junction bases with no gene match: 7. The CDR3 is 13 amino acids. This chain's CDR3 is CASGGDRGYGYTF. The DNA of the CDR3 is TGCGCCAGCGGAGGGGACAGAGGCTATGGCTACACCTTC. Together with reference TRBV5-1 and TRBJ1-2, the CDR3 gives the full variable domain: KAGVTQTPRYLIKTRGQQVTLSCSPISGHRSVSWYQQTPGQGLQFLFEYFSETQRNKGNFPGRFSGRQFSNSRSEMNVSTLELGDSALYLCASGGDRGYGYTFGSGTRLTVV.

There are many counts of this clonotype. The V gene is TRBV10-3, the J gene TRBJ2-5, with D possibly matching TRBD1 (6 bases). The germline CDR1 and CDR2 sequences are ENHRY and SYGVKD. The CDR3 spans 16 residues. V was pared by 4 bases and J by 0 bases, with 15 bases between. As DNA, the CDR3 is TGTGCCATCAGTGGGGGACCACAGGGAAACCAAGAGACCCAGTACTTC. Translated: CAISGGPQGNQETQYF.

Only a few counts were recorded for this clonotype. The V call is TRBV29-1, the J call TRBJ1-1; D is possibly TRBD1 (6 bases). The ends were cut back, 0 bases at V and 6 bases at J, with 23 bases in the middle. The CDR3 sequence is 17 residues long. CDR1 is SQVTM and CDR2 is ANQGSEA in the germline V gene. CDR3 sequence (DNA): TGCAGCGTTGAAGATTTTAAGTCGCACAGGGCGGGCCCTGAAGCTTTCTTT. Protein sequence: CSVEDFKSHRAGPEAFF.

The chain employs TRBV27 and TRBJ2-2, with TRBD1 identical over 9 bases. V gave up 3 bases and J gave up 4 bases; unmatched junction bases: 12. The germline gives CDR1 MNHEY, CDR2 SMNVEV (reference sequence). The CDR3 extends over 18 amino acids. This chain's CDR3 is CASSFYRGLGLSTGELFF. The CDR3 DNA reads as TGTGCCAGCAGTTTTTACAGGGGGCTGGGGCTAAGCACCGGGGAGCTGTTTTTT.

The chain uses TRBV7-6 and TRBJ2-2; D is perhaps TRBD2 (7 bases). V lost 6 bases, J lost 2 bases, and 25 bases lay in between. This CDR3 region has 19 residues. CDR1 is SGHVS and CDR2 is FNYEAQ in the germline V gene. The CDR3 protein is CASRPRGGSGTLNTGELFF. The CDR3 DNA is TGTGCCAGCAGACCAAGGGGGGGGTCCGGGACCCTTAACACCGGGGAGCTGTTTTTT.

This chain uses TRBV28 with TRBJ2-1, with 9 positions matching TRBD1. V shed 2 bases and J 0 bases; nucleotides not matched to a gene: 14. The CDR3 is 20 residues long. Germline CDR1 and CDR2: MDHEN and SYDVKM. CDR3 sequence: CASSLLRDRAARVSYNEQFF. The DNA of the CDR3 is TGTGCCAGCAGTTTACTGCGGGACAGGGCTGCCAGAGTCTCCTACAATGAGCAGTTCTTC.

This clonotype was seen a handful of times. The V call is TRBV6-1, the J call TRBJ2-7, with TRBD2 as a possible D gene (6 bases). Germline lookup yields CDR1 MNHNS and CDR2 SASEGT. Trimming left V 6 bases short and J 0 bases short, with 15 bases between. The CDR3 spans 15 residues. In nucleotides, the CDR3 is TGTGCCAGCAGCCCTGGGAGCGGGCCCTCCTACGAGCAGTACTTC. It is translated as CASSPGSGPSYEQYF.

The chain recombines TRBV20-1 with TRBJ2-3; 9 positions agree with TRBD1. The CDR3 is 15 residues long. With 7 bases clipped from V and 3 bases from J, the junction kept 11 bases outside the gene matches. CDR1 is DFQATT and CDR2 is SNEGSKA in the germline V gene (reference sequence). CDR3 nucleotides: TGCAGTGTACGGGGGACAGGGTTGCGAACAGATACGCAGTATTTT. It specifies CSVRGTGLRTDTQYF.

This clonotype has only one observation. The rearrangement uses TRBV7-9 and TRBJ2-3; no clear D. Between the trimmed V and J ends, which lost 4 bases and 2 bases, there was a span of 13 bases. Germline lookup yields CDR1 SEHNR and CDR2 FQNEAQ (reference sequence). This CDR3 contains 15 residues. As DNA, the CDR3 is TGTGCCAGCAGCTCAGGTCCACGAGCCACAGATACGCAGTATTTT. Amino acids: CASSSGPRATDTQYF.

This clonotype was picked up a small number of times. The genes are TRBV11-2 and TRBJ2-7, with 9 positions matching TRBD1. Trimming cost V 1 base and J 3 bases; bases outside gene matches: 7. Per germline, CDR1 SGHAT and CDR2 FQNNGV. CDR3 length equals 16 residues. Here the CDR3 DNA reads TGTGCCAGCAGCTTAGTTGTTGGGACAGGGAACTACGAGCAGTACTTC. As protein: CASSLVVGTGNYEQYF. Full variable domain (outside the CDR3, taken from reference TRBV11-2 and TRBJ2-7): EAGVAQSPRYKIIEKRQSVAFWCNPISGHATLYWYQQILGQGPKLLIQFQNNGVVDDSQLPKDRFSAERLKGVDSTLKIQPAKLEDSAVYLCASSLVVGTGNYEQYFGPGTRLTVT.

CDR3 in amino acids: CASSKRAATDTQYF. In DNA, the CDR3 is TGCGCCAGCAGTAAGCGGGCCGCCACAGATACGCAGTATTTT. The rearrangement links TRBV10-2 to TRBJ2-3, with D perhaps matching TRBD2 (6 bases). Trimming pared 5 bases from V and 2 bases from J, leaving 11 bases between. Germline V CDR1 and CDR2: WSHSY, SAAADI. The CDR3 is 14 amino acids.

This clonotype was detected ten times or more. The CDR3 bases are TGCAGCGTTGTACGGCAGGGGGCCTTTACTGAAGCTTTCTTT. This encodes CSVVRQGAFTEAFF. The rearrangement uses TRBV29-1 and TRBJ1-1, with 8 nucleotides matching TRBD1. Germline lookup yields CDR1 SQVTM and CDR2 ANQGSEA. This CDR3 has 14 amino acids. With V trimmed by 4 bases and J by 5 bases, 9 bases remained unmatched.

The chain links TRBV14 to TRBJ2-1, with a weak D call TRBD2 (6 bases). Trimming removed 4 bases at V and 6 bases at J, with 13 bases between. CDR3 length: 14 residues. Looked up from germline, CDR1 is SGHDN and CDR2 is FVKESK. CDR3 amino acids: CASSPRLVFNEQFF. The CDR3 DNA sequence: TGTGCCAGCAGCCCTAGACTAGTTTTCAATGAGCAGTTCTTC. Full variable domain (remainder filled in from reference TRBV14 and TRBJ2-1): EAGVTQFPSHSVIEKGQTVTLRCDPISGHDNLYWYRRVMGKEIKFLLHFVKESKQDESGMPNNRFLAERTGGTYSTLKVQPAELEDSGVYFCASSPRLVFNEQFFGPGTRLTVL.